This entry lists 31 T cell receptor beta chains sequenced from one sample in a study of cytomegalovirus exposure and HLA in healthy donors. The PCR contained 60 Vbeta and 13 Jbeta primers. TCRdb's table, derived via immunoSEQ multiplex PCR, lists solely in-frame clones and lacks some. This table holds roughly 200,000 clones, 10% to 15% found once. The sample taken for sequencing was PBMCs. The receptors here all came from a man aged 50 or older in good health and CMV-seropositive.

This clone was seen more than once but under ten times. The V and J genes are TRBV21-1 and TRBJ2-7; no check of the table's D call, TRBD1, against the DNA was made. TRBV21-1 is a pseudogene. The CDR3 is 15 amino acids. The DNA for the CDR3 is TGTGCCAGCACTACAGGGGGAAGAGAATCCTACGAGCAGTACGTC. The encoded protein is CASTTGGRESYEQYV.

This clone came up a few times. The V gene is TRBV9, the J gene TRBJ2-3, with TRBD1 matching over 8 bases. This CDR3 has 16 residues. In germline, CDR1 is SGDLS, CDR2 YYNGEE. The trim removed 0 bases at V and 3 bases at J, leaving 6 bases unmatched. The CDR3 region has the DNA TGTGCCAGCAGCGTAGGATCAGACAGGGGAACAGATACGCAGTATTTT. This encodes CASSVGSDRGTDTQYF.

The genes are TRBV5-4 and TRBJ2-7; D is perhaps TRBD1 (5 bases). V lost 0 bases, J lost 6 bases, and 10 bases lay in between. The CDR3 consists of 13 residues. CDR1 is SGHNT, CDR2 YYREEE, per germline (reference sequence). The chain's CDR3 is CASSLERGGEQYF. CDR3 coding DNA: TGTGCCAGCAGCTTGGAAAGGGGTGGCGAGCAGTACTTC.

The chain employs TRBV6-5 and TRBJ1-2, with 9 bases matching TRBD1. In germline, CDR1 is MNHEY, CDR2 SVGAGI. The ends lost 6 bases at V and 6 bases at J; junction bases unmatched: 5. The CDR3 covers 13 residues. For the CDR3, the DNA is TGTGCCAGCAGGGGGACAGGGAGTGATGGCTACACCTTC. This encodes CASRGTGSDGYTF.

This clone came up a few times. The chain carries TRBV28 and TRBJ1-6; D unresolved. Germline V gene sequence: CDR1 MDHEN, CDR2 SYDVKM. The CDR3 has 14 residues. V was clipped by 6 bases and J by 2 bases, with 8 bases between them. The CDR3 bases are TGTGCCAGCAGCCCGGCGGCCTATAATTCACCCCTCCACTTT. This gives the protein CASSPAAYNSPLHF. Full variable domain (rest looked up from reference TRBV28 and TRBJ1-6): DVKVTQSSRYLVKRTGEKVFLECVQDMDHENMFWYRQDPGLGLRLIYFSYDVKMKEKGDIPEGYSVSREKKERFSLILESASTNQTSMYLCASSPAAYNSPLHFGNGTRLTVT.

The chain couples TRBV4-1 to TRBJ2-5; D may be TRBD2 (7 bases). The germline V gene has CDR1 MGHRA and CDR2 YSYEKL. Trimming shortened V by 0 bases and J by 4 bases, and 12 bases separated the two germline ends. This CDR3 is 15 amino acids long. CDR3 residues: CASSQDGGGGETQYF. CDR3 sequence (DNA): TGCGCCAGCAGCCAAGACGGCGGGGGCGGAGAGACCCAGTACTTC.

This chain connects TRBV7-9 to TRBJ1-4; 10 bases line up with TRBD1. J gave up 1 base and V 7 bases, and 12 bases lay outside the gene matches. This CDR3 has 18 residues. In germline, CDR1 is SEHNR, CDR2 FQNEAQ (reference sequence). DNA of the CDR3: TGTGCCAGCACCACCGACAGGGGGCTTGTGGAAACTAATGAAAAACTGTTTTTT. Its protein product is CASTTDRGLVETNEKLFF.

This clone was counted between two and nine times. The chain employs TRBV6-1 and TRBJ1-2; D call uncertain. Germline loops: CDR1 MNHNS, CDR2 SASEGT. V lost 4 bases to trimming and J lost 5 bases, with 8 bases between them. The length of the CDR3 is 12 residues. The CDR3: CASSATVYGYTF. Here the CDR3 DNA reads TGTGCCAGCAGTGCCACAGTTTATGGCTACACCTTC.

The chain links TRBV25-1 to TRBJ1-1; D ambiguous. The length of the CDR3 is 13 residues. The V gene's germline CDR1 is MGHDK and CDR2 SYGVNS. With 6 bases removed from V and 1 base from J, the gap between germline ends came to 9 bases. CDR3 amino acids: CASRGQENTEAFF. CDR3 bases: TGTGCCAGCAGGGGTCAGGAGAACACTGAAGCTTTCTTT. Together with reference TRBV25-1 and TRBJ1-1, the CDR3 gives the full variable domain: EADIYQTPRYLVIGTGKKITLECSQTMGHDKMYWYQQDPGMELHLIHYSYGVNSTEKGDLSSESTVSRIRTEHFPLTLESARPSHTSQYLCASRGQENTEAFFGQGTRLTVV.

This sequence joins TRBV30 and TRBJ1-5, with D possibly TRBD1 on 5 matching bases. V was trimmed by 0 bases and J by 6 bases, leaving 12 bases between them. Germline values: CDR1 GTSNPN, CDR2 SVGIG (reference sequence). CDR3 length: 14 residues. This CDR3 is CAWSVGQGTQPQHF. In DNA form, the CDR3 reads TGTGCCTGGAGTGTAGGGCAGGGTACTCAGCCCCAGCATTTT.

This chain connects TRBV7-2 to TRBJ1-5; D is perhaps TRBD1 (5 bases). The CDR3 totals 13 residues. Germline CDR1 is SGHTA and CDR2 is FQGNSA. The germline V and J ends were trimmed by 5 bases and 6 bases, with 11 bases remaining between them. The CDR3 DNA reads TGTGCCAGCAGCCTACAGGCTTTTCAGCCCCAGCATTTT. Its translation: CASSLQAFQPQHF.

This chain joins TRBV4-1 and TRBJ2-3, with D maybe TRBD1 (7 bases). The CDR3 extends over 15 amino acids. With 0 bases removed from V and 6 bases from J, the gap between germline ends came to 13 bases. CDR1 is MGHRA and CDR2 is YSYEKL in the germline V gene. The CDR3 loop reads CASSQDTRGRDTQYF. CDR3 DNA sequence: TGCGCCAGCAGCCAAGATACCAGGGGGAGGGATACGCAGTATTTT.

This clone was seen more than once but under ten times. CDR3 sequence reads: CATRSASGAGYNEQFF. CDR3 DNA: TGTGCCACCAGGAGTGCGAGCGGGGCAGGGTACAATGAGCAGTTCTTC. V gene TRBV15 combines with J gene TRBJ2-1; TRBD2 agrees at 7 bases. Germline CDR1 reads LNHNV; CDR2 reads YYDKDF (reference sequence). Germline trimming cut 6 bases from V and 4 bases from J; bases unmatched to any gene: 12. There are 16 residues in the CDR3. The variable domain in full, completed from reference TRBV15 and TRBJ2-1, reads DAMVIQNPRYQVTQFGKPVTLSCSQTLNHNVMYWYQQKSSQAPKLLFHYYDKDFNNEADTPDNFQSRRPNTSFCFLDIRSPGLGDTAMYLCATRSASGAGYNEQFFGPGTRLTVL.

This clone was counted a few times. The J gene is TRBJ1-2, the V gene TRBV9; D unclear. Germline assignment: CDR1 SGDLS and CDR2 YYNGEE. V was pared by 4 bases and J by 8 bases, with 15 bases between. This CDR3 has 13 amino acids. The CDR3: CASSSPPGRGYTF. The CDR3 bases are TGTGCCAGCAGCTCCCCCCCAGGTCGGGGCTACACCTTC.

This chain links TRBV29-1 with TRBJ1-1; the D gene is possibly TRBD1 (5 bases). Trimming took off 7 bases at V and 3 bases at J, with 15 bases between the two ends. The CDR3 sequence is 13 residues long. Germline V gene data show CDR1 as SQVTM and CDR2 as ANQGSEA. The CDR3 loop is CSAPGIGYTEAFF. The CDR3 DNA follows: TGCAGCGCCCCAGGGATAGGGTACACTGAAGCTTTCTTT.

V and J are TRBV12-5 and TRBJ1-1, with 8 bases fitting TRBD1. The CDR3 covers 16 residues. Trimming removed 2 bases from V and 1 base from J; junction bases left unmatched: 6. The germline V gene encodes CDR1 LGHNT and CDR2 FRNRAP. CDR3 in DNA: TGTGCTAGTGGTTTGAGTCAGGGGGCAGCGAACACTGAAGCTTTCTTT. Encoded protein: CASGLSQGAANTEAFF.

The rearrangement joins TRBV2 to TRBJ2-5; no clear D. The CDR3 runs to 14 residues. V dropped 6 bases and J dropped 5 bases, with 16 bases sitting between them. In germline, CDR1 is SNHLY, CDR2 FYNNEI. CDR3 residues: CASRGWPSEETQYF. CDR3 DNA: TGTGCCAGCAGAGGATGGCCCAGCGAGGAGACCCAGTACTTC.

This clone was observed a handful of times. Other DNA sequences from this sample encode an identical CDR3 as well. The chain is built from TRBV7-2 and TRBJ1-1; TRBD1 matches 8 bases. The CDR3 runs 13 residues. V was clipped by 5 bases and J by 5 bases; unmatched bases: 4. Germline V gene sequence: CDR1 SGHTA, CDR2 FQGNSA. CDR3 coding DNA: TGTGCCAGCAGCCTGGACAGGGAGACTGAAGCTTTCTTT. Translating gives CASSLDRETEAFF.

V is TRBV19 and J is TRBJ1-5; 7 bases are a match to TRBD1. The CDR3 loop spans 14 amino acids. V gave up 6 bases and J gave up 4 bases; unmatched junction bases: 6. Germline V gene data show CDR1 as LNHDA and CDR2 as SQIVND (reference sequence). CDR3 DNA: TGTGCCAGTAGAGCCGGGACAGCTAATCAGCCCCAGCATTTT. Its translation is CASRAGTANQPQHF.

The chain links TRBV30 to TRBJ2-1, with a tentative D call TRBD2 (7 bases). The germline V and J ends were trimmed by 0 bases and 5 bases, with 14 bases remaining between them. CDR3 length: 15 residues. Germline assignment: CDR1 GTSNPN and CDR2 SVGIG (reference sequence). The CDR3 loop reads CAWSVGGGANNEQFF. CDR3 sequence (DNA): TGTGCCTGGAGTGTGGGAGGGGGGGCAAACAATGAGCAGTTCTTC.

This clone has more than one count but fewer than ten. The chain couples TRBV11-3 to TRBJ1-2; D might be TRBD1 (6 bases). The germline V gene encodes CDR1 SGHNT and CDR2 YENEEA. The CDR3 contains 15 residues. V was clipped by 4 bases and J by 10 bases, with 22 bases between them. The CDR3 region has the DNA TGTGCCAGCAGCTCCAGAGGGGACACCCAATCTTACTACACCTTC. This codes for CASSSRGDTQSYYTF.

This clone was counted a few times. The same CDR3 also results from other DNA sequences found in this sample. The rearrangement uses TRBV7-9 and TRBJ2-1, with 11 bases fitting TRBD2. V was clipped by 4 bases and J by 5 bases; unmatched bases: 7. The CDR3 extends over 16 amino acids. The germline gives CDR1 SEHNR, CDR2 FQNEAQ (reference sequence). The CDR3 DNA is TGTGCCAGCAGCTCCCTACTAGCGGGGGTCCACAATGAGCAGTTCTTC. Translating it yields CASSSLLAGVHNEQFF.

CDR3 protein: CASSVTGNNEKLFF. CDR3 nucleotides: TGTGCCAGCAGCGTGACAGGGAACAATGAAAAACTGTTTTTT. The V call is TRBV9, the J call TRBJ1-4; TRBD1 matches 7 bases. This CDR3 region has 14 residues. Germline values: CDR1 SGDLS, CDR2 YYNGEE. With V trimmed by 2 bases and J by 5 bases, 3 bases remained unmatched.

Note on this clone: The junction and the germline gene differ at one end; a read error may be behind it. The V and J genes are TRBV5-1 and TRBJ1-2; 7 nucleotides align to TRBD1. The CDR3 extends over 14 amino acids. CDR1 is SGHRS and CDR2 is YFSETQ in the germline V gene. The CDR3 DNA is TGCGCCAGCAGCCCTGCTGAGGGGGCATATGGCTACCCCTTC. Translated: CASSPAEGAYGYPF.

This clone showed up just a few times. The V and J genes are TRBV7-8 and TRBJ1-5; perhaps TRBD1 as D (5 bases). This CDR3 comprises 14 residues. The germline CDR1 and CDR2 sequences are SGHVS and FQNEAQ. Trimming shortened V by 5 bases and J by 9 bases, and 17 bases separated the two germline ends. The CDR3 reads CASSRGSHTWPQHF. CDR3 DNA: TGTGCCAGCAGCCGGGGGTCACATACGTGGCCCCAGCATTTT.

CDR3 DNA: TGTGCCAGCAGCTTAATGAGCACCGGGGAGCTGTTTTTT. Protein: CASSLMSTGELFF. The V gene is TRBV7-2, the J gene TRBJ2-2; no clear D. This CDR3 comprises 13 residues. The V end was cut by 2 bases, the J end by 4 bases, with 5 bases between. CDR1 SGHTA and CDR2 FQGNSA come from the germline V gene.

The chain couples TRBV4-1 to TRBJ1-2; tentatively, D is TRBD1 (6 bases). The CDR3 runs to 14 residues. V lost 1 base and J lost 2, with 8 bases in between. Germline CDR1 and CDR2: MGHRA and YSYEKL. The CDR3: CASSQATGNYGYTF. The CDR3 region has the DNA TGCGCCAGCAGCCAAGCGACAGGCAACTATGGCTACACCTTC.

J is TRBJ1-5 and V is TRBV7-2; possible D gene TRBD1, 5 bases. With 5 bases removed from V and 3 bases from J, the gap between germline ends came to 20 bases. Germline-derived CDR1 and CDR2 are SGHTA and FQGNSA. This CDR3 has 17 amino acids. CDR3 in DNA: TGTGCCAGCAGCCCCAGACAGCTTCCTTATAACAATCAGCCCCAGCATTTT. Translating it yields CASSPRQLPYNNQPQHF.

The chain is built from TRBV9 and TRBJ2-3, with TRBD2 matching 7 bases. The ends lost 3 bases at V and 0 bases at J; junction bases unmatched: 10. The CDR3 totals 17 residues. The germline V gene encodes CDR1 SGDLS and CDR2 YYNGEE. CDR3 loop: CASSGGGTHDSTDTQYF. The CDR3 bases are TGTGCCAGCAGCGGGGGAGGGACTCATGATAGCACAGATACGCAGTATTTT. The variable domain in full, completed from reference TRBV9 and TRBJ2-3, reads DSGVTQTPKHLITATGQRVTLRCSPRSGDLSVYWYQQSLDQGLQFLIQYYNGEERAKGNILERFSAQQFPDLHSELNLSSLELGDSALYFCASSGGGTHDSTDTQYFGPGTRLTVL.

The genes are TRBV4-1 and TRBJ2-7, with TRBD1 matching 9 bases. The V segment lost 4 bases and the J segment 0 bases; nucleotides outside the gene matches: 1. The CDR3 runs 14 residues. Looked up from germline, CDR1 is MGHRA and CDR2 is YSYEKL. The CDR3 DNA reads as TGCGCCAGCAGCCCGGGACAGGGCTCCTACGAGCAGTACGTC. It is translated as CASSPGQGSYEQYV.

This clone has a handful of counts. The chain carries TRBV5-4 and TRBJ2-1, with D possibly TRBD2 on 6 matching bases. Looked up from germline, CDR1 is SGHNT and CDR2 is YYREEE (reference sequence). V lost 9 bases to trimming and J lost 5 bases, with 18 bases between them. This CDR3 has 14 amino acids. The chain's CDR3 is CATEAQRVDNEQFF. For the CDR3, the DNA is TGTGCCACCGAAGCCCAGCGGGTCGACAATGAGCAGTTCTTC. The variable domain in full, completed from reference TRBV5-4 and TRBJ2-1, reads ETGVTQSPTHLIKTRGQQVTLRCSSQSGHNTVSWYQQALGQGPQFIFQYYREEENGRGNFPPRFSGLQFPNYSSELNVNALELDDSALYLCATEAQRVDNEQFFGPGTRLTVL.